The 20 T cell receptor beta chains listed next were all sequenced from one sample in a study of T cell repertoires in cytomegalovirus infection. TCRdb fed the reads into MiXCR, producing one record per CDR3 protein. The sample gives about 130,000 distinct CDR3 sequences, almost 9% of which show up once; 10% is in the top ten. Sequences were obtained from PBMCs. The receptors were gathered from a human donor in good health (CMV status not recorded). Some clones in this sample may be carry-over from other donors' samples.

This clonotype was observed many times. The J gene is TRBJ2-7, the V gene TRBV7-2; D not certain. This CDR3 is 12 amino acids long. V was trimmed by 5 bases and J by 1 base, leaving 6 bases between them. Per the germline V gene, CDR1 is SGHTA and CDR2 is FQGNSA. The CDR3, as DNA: TGTGCCAGCAGCCCGCCGTCCTACGAGCAGTACTTC. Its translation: CASSPPSYEQYF.

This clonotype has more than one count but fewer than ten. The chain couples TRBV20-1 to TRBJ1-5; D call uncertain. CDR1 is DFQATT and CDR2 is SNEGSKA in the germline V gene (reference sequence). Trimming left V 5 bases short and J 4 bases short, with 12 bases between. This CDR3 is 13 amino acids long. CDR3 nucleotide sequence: TGCAGTGCTTCGCTCGGGGTAAATCAGCCCCAGCATTTT. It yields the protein CSASLGVNQPQHF.

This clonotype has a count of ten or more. CDR3 bases: TGTGCCACCAGCACTAGGGTTAAAGGGAACACTGAAGCTTTCTTT. It is translated as CATSTRVKGNTEAFF. This chain uses TRBV15 with TRBJ1-1; D unresolved. The CDR3 consists of 15 residues. V lost 4 bases and J lost 1, with 13 bases in between. CDR1 LNHNV and CDR2 YYDKDF come from the germline V gene (reference sequence).

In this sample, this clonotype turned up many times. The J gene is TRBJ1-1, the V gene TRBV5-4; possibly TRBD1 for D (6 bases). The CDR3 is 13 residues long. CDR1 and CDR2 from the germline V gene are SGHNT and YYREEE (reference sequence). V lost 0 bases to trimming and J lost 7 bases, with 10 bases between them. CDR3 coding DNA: TGTGCCAGCAGCTTGGATCAGGGGCATGAAGCTTTCTTT. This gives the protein CASSLDQGHEAFF.

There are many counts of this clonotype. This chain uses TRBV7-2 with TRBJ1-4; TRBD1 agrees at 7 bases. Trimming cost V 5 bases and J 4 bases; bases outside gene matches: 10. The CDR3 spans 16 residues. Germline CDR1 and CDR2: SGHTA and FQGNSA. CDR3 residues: CASSLLPGQFNEKLFF. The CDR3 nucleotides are TGTGCCAGCAGCCTGCTCCCGGGACAGTTTAATGAAAAACTGTTTTTT.

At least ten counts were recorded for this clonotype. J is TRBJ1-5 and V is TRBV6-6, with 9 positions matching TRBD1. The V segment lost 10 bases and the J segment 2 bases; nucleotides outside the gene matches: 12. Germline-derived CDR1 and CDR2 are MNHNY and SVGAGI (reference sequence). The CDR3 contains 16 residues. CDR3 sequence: CATRTTGGWGNQPQHF. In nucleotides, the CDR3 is TGTGCCACGAGAACAACAGGGGGCTGGGGCAATCAGCCCCAGCATTTT.

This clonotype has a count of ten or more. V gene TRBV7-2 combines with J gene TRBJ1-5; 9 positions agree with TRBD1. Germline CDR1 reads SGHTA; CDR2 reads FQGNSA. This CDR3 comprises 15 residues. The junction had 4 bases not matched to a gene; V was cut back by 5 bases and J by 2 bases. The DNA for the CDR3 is TGTGCCAGCAGCCCACAGGGGGCAGGCAATCAGCCCCAGCATTTT. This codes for CASSPQGAGNQPQHF.

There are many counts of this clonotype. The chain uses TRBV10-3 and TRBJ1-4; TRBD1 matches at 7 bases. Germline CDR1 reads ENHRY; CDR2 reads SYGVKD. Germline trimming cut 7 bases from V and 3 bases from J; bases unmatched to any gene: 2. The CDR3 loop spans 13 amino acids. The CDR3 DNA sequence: TGTGCCATCAAGGGGACAGCTAATGAAAAACTGTTTTTT. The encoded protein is CAIKGTANEKLFF.

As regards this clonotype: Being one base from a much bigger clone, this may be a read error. Written as DNA, the CDR3 is TGCAGTGCCCGCCCGGACGGGGGGGATGAGCAGTTCTTC. This sequence encodes CSARPDGGDEQFF. This sequence joins TRBV20-1 and TRBJ2-1, with 8 positions matching TRBD2. Germline CDR1 DFQATT, CDR2 SNEGSKA (reference sequence). The J segment lost 8 bases and the V segment lost 6 bases, leaving 9 bases of the junction unmatched. CDR3 length equals 13 residues.

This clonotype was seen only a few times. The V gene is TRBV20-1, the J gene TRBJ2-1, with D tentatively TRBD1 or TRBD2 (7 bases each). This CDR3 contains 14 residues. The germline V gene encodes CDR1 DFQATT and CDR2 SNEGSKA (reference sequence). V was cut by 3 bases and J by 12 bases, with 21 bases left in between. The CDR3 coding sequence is TGCAGTGCTAGGGCCCATGGGGGGGCAGGGGGGCAGTTCTTC. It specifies CSARAHGGAGGQFF.

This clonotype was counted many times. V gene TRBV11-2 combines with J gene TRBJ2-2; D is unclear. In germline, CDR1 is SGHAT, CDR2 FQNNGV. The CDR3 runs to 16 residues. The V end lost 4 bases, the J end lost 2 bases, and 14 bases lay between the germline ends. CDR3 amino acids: CASSSRSLYNTGELFF. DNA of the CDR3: TGTGCCAGCAGCTCCCGATCCCTATATAACACCGGGGAGCTGTTTTTT.

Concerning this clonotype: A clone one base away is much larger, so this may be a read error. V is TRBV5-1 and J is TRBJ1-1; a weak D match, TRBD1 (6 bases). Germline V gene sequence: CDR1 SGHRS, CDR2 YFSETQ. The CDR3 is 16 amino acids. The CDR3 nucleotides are TGCGCCAGCAGCCCCGTGGGGGGCGCCAGAAACACTGACGCTTTCTTT. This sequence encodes CASSPVGGARNTDAFF.

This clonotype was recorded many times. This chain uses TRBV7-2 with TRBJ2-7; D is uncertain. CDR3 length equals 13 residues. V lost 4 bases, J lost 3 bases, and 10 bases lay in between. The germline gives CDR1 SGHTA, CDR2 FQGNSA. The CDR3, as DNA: TGTGCCAGCAGCTCAGACATAAACTACGAGCAGTACTTC. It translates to CASSSDINYEQYF.

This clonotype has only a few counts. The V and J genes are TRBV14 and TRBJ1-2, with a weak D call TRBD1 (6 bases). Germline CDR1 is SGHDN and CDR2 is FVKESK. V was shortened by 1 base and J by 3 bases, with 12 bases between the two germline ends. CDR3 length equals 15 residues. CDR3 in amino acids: CASSQAGGADYGYTF. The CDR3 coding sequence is TGTGCCAGCAGCCAAGCGGGGGGCGCTGACTATGGCTACACCTTC. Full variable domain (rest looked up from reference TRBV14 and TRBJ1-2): EAGVTQFPSHSVIEKGQTVTLRCDPISGHDNLYWYRRVMGKEIKFLLHFVKESKQDESGMPNNRFLAERTGGTYSTLKVQPAELEDSGVYFCASSQAGGADYGYTFGSGTRLTVV.

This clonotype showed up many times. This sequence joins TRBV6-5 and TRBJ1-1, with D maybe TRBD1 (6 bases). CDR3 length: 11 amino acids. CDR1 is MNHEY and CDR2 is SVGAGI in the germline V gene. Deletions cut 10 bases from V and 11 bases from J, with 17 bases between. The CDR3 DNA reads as TGTGCCACCACTGGGGGCTGGTATGCTTTCTTT. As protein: CATTGGWYAFF.

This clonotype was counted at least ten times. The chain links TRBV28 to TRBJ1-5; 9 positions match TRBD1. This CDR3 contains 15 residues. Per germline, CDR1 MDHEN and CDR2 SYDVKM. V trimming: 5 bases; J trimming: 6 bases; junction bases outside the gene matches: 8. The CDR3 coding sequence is TGTGCCAGCAGTCCTTACAGGGGGCAGGGTCAGCCCCAGCATTTT. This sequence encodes CASSPYRGQGQPQHF.

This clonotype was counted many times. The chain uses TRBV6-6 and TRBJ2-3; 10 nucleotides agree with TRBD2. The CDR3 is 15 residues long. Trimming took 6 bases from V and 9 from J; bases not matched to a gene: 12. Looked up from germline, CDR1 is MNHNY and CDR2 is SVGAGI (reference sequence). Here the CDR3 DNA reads TGTGCCAGCAGCATACTAGCGGGGTCCTCCCGGACGCAGTATTTT. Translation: CASSILAGSSRTQYF.

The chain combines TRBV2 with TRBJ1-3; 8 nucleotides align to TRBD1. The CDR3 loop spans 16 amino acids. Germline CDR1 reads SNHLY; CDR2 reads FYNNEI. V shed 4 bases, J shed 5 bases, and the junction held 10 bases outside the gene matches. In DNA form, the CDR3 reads TGTGCCAGCAGTGGCTTGGACAGGGTCATAAGAAACACCATATATTTT. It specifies CASSGLDRVIRNTIYF.

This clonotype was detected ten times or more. The CDR3 DNA reads TGTGCCAGCAGCCAAGTTGGCGGGGGGGCAAAAAATGAGCAGTTCTTC. This encodes CASSQVGGGAKNEQFF. The gene calls are TRBV3-1 and TRBJ2-1; 9 nucleotides match TRBD2. The CDR3 has 16 amino acids. Germline CDR1 reads LGHDT; CDR2 reads YNNKEL (reference sequence). V lost 1 base to trimming and J lost 7 bases; unmatched junction nucleotides: 8.

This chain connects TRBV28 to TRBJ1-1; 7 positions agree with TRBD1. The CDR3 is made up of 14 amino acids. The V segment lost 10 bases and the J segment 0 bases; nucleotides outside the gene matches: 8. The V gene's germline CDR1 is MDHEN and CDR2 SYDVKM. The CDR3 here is CAIGQALMNTEAFF. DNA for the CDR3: TGTGCCATTGGACAGGCGCTTATGAACACTGAAGCTTTCTTT. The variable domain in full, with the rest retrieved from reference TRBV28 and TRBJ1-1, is DVKVTQSSRYLVKRTGEKVFLECVQDMDHENMFWYRQDPGLGLRLIYFSYDVKMKEKGDIPEGYSVSREKKERFSLILESASTNQTSMYLCAIGQALMNTEAFFGQGTRLTVV.